This passage covers 19 T cell receptor beta chains from one sample sequenced in a study of blood T cells in healthy people across ages. It was with a sample-barcoded 5' primer and a J-beta primer mix that a second PCR of roughly 6 to 12 cycles was run. TCRdb fed the 5' RACE reads into MiXCR, producing one record per CDR3 protein. The sample lists 1,300,000 or so distinct CDR3 sequences, 59% occurring once. Material for sequencing was blood. The source is a young man in good health.

This chain joins TRBV7-9 and TRBJ1-6; 10 bases agree with TRBD1. Per the germline V gene, CDR1 is SEHNR and CDR2 is FQNEAQ (reference sequence). The CDR3 runs 16 residues. The trim removed 3 bases at V and 8 bases at J, leaving 7 bases unmatched. CDR3 bases: TGTGCCAGCAGCTTTTATCCCGGACAGGGGGATTCACCCCTCCACTTT. Its protein is CASSFYPGQGDSPLHF.

This clonotype has more than one count but fewer than ten. This rearrangement joins TRBV7-6 to TRBJ2-1; 8 bases map to TRBD2. CDR3 length: 15 amino acids. The ends lost 1 base at V and 3 bases at J; junction bases unmatched: 2. CDR1 and CDR2 from the germline V gene are SGHVS and FNYEAQ. CDR3 coding DNA: TGTGCCAGCAGCTTAGACAGCGGGAGCTACAATGAGCAGTTCTTC. Translation: CASSLDSGSYNEQFF.

The V and J genes are TRBV4-1 and TRBJ2-7; perhaps TRBD1 as D (6 bases). The ends were cut back, 9 bases at V and 5 bases at J, with 26 bases in the middle. CDR3 length equals 16 residues. Germline CDR1 is MGHRA and CDR2 is YSYEKL. In nucleotides, the CDR3 is TGCGCCAGTAGTGCGGACAGATCGAAGGGGATCCACGAGCAGTACTTC. This codes for CASSADRSKGIHEQYF.

The chain links TRBV20-1 to TRBJ2-1; D not certain. Germline CDR1 reads DFQATT; CDR2 reads SNEGSKA (reference sequence). The CDR3 totals 12 residues. With 6 bases removed from V and 8 bases from J, the gap between germline ends came to 14 bases. CDR3 sequence (DNA): TGCAGTGCCCCCACCAGAGTTTATGAGCAGTTCTTC. It yields the protein CSAPTRVYEQFF.

A word on this clonotype: An end of the junction does not agree with germline; a read error may underlie this. The rearrangement uses TRBV6-5 and TRBJ2-1; D is perhaps TRBD1 or TRBD2 (6 bases each). Germline CDR1 is MNHEY and CDR2 is SVGAGI. CDR3 length equals 16 residues. The CDR3 region is CASSYSTGAPYNGQFF. CDR3 nucleotide sequence: TGTGCCAGCAGTTACTCTACGGGGGCGCCCTACAATGGGCAGTTCTTC.

The CDR3 bases are TGTGCCAGCAGCGTGGGACTAGCGGGAGGGCTTCACGAGCAGTACTTC. It translates to CASSVGLAGGLHEQYF. The chain uses TRBV9 and TRBJ2-4; 16 bases align to TRBD2. The J call may be in error: the DNA end matches TRBJ2-7 better. The germline gives CDR1 SGDLS, CDR2 YYNGEE. This CDR3 comprises 16 residues.

J is TRBJ1-4 and V is TRBV15, with 7 bases identical to TRBD1. J gave up 2 bases and V 6 bases, and 0 bases lay outside the gene matches. The germline V gene has CDR1 LNHNV and CDR2 YYDKDF (reference sequence). The CDR3 totals 13 residues. The chain's CDR3 is CATRQGTNEKLFF. CDR3 DNA sequence: TGTGCCACCAGACAGGGGACTAATGAAAAACTGTTTTTT.

The DNA for the CDR3 is TGCAGCGTTGGGAGAGACAGGGGCCAAGAGACCCAGTACTTC. This gives the protein CSVGRDRGQETQYF. The chain couples TRBV29-1 to TRBJ2-5, with 8 bases lining up with TRBD1. This CDR3 has 14 residues. Germline assignment: CDR1 SQVTM and CDR2 ANQGSEA. V lost 4 bases, J lost 1 base, and 5 bases stayed unmatched.

V usage is TRBV15 and J usage is TRBJ2-1; 9 bases line up with TRBD1. This CDR3 has 14 amino acids. In germline, CDR1 is LNHNV, CDR2 YYDKDF (reference sequence). Germline trimming cut 6 bases from V and 9 bases from J; bases unmatched to any gene: 9. CDR3 residues: CATRSGTGFSEQFF. In DNA form, the CDR3 reads TGTGCCACCAGGTCCGGGACAGGGTTCTCTGAGCAGTTCTTC.

This chain uses TRBV29-1 with TRBJ2-3, with a weak D call TRBD1 (6 bases). The CDR3 extends over 13 amino acids. Germline V gene sequence: CDR1 SQVTM, CDR2 ANQGSEA. Trimming pared 4 bases from V and 0 bases from J, leaving 8 bases between. The CDR3 loop is CSVATGSTDTQYF. The CDR3 nucleotides read TGCAGCGTTGCGACAGGTAGCACAGATACGCAGTATTTT.

The V gene is TRBV11-2, the J gene TRBJ1-2; TRBD1 agrees at 12 bases. V lost 4 bases to trimming and J lost 7 bases; unmatched junction nucleotides: 10. Germline CDR1 is SGHAT and CDR2 is FQNNGV. The CDR3 covers 16 residues. CDR3 coding DNA: TGTGCCAGCAGCTCGTGGTTGGGACAGGGGGCTAGTGGCTACACCTTC. It translates to CASSSWLGQGASGYTF.

The chain joins TRBV3-1 to TRBJ2-1, with a weak D call TRBD2 (5 bases). V lost 1 base and J lost 1, with 17 bases in between. Germline CDR1 is LGHDT and CDR2 is YNNKEL (reference sequence). This CDR3 contains 18 residues. CDR3 amino acids: CASSQAVFGGPSYNEQFF. In DNA, the CDR3 is TGTGCCAGCAGCCAAGCAGTTTTCGGAGGCCCTTCCTACAATGAGCAGTTCTTC.

This chain connects TRBV6-5 to TRBJ2-1; D unclear. The CDR3 consists of 14 residues. Trimming left V 0 bases short and J 5 bases short, with 8 bases between. CDR1 is MNHEY and CDR2 is SVGAGI in the germline V gene. CDR3 loop: CASSYSRSNNEQFF. The CDR3 DNA follows: TGTGCCAGCAGTTACTCGCGCAGTAACAATGAGCAGTTCTTC.

The rearrangement links TRBV27 to TRBJ2-6; D gene ambiguous. CDR1 is MNHEY and CDR2 is SMNVEV in the germline V gene (reference sequence). This CDR3 has 14 residues. The V end was cut by 2 bases, the J end by 4 bases, with 6 bases between. The CDR3 DNA is TGTGCCAGCAGTTTAGAGTTGGGGGCCAACGTCCTGACTTTC. Encoded protein: CASSLELGANVLTF.

Points on this clonotype: One end of the junction varies from germline; a read error may be responsible. V usage is TRBV6-5 and J usage is TRBJ2-4; TRBD1 matches 7 bases. The J call may be incorrect, as the DNA end agrees better with TRBJ2-7. The CDR3 contains 15 residues. Per the germline V gene, CDR1 is MNHEY and CDR2 is SVGAGI. CDR3 loop: CASSFWQGDSCEQYF. CDR3 sequence (DNA): TGTGCCAGCAGTTTCTGGCAGGGGGATTCCTGCGAGCAGTACTTC.

This clonotype has a handful of counts. This rearrangement joins TRBV7-9 to TRBJ2-7; 9 positions match TRBD2. Germline V gene lookup returns CDR1 SEHNR and CDR2 FQNEAQ (reference sequence). The J segment lost 6 bases and the V segment lost 3 bases, leaving 9 bases of the junction unmatched. The CDR3 contains 15 residues. The CDR3 DNA is TGTGCCAGCAGCTTGCCGGTTAGCGGGAGTACCGAGCAGTACTTC. Translated, it gives CASSLPVSGSTEQYF.

The chain uses TRBV7-4 and TRBJ1-3; perhaps TRBD1 as D (6 bases). CDR1 SGHVT and CDR2 SQSDAQ come from the germline V gene. This CDR3 region has 17 residues. Trimming pared 5 bases from V and 0 bases from J, leaving 17 bases between. The CDR3, as DNA: TGTGCCAGCAGCCCACACAGGGCCGATAGCTCTGGAAACACCATATATTTT. Encoded protein: CASSPHRADSSGNTIYF.

J is TRBJ2-3 and V is TRBV7-2; 9 bases line up with TRBD2. The CDR3 is made up of 16 amino acids. The germline CDR1 and CDR2 sequences are SGHTA and FQGNSA. V was pared by 1 base and J by 5 bases, with 7 bases of the junction left unmatched. The CDR3 nucleotides read TGTGCCAGCAGCTTAGGCGGGGGGGCCACAGGAGATACGCAGTATTTT. This encodes CASSLGGGATGDTQYF.

The genes are TRBV5-1 and TRBJ2-5; 9 bases line up with TRBD1. Trimming took 2 bases from V and 5 from J; bases not matched to a gene: 13. CDR1 is SGHRS, CDR2 YFSETQ, per germline. The CDR3 spans 17 residues. CDR3 in amino acids: CASSLVPGQGSMETQYF. CDR3 coding DNA: TGCGCCAGCAGCTTAGTCCCGGGACAGGGATCAATGGAGACCCAGTACTTC.